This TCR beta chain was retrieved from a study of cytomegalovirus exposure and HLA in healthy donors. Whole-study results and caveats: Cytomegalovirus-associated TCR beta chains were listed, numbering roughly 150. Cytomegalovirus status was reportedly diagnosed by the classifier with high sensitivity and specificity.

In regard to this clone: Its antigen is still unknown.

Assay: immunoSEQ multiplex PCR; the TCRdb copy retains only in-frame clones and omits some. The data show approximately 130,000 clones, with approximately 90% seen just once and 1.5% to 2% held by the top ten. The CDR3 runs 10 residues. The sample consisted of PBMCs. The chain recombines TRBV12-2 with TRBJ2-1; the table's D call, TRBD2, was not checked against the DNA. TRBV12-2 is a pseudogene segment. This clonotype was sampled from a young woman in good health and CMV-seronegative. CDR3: CAGGYNEQFF. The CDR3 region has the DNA TGTGCAGGGGGGTACAATGAGCAGTTCTTC.